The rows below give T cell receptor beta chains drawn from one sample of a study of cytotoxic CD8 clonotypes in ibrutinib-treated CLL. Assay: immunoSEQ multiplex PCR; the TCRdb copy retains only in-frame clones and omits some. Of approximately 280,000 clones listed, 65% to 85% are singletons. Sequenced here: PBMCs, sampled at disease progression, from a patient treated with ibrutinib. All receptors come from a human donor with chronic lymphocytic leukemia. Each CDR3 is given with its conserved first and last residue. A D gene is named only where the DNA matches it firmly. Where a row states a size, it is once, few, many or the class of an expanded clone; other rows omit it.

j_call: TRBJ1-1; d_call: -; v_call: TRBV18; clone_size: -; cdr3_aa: CASSPFGQTDVQYSTEAFF; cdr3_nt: TGTGCCAGCTCACCGTTTGGTCAGACCGACGTCCAATATTCCACTGAAGCTTTCTTT
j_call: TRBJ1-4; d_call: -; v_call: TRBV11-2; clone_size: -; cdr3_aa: CASSLVQGRANEKLFF; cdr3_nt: TGTGCCAGCAGCTTAGTCCAGGGGAGGGCTAATGAAAAACTGTTTTTT
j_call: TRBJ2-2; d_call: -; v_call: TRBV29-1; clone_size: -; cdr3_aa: CSVEVGGSTGELFF; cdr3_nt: TGCAGCGTTGAGGTCGGAGGGAGCACCGGGGAGCTGTTTTTT
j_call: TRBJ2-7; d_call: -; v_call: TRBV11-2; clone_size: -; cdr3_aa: CASSLVRGGYEQYF; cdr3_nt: TGTGCCAGCAGCTTAGTGAGGGGTGGTTACGAGCAGTACTTC
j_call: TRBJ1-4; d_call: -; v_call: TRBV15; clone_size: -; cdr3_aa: CATSRAGDEKLFF; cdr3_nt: TGTGCCACCAGCCGCGCGGGGGATGAAAAACTGTTTTTT
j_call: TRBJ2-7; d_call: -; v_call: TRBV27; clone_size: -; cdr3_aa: CASSLRGRVYEQYF; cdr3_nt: TGTGCCAGCAGTTTAAGGGGACGGGTCTACGAGCAGTACTTC
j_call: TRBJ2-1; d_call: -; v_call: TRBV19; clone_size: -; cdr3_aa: CASSIGDSSYNEQFF; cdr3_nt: TGTGCCAGTAGTATCGGCGATAGCTCCTACAATGAGCAGTTCTTC
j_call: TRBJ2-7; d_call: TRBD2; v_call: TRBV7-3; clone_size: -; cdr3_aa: CASSLSGGSEQYF; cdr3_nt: TGTGCCAGCAGCTTAAGCGGGGGGAGCGAGCAGTACTTC
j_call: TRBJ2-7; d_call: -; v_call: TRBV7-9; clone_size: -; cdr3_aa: CASSSRTRDEQYF; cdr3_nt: TGTGCCAGCAGCTCCCGGACAAGGGACGAGCAGTACTTC
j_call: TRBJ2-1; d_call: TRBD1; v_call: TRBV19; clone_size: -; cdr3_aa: CASSNTGVNEQFF; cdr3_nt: TGTGCCAGTAGTAACACAGGGGTCAATGAGCAGTTCTTC
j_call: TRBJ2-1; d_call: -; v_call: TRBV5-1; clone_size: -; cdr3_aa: CASSFWHYYNEQFF; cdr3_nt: TGCGCCAGCAGCTTCTGGCATTACTACAATGAGCAGTTCTTC
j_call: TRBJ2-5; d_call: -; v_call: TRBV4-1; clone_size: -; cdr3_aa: CASSQEAKAETQYF; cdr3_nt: TGCGCCAGCAGCCAAGAAGCCAAGGCAGAGACCCAGTACTTC
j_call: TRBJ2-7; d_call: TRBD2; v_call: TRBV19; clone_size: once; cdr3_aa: CASRSGTSGSYEQYF; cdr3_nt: TGTGCCAGTAGATCCGGGACTAGCGGCTCCTACGAGCAGTACTTC
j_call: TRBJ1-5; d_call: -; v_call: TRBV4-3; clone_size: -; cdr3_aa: CASRRGLGGNQPQHF; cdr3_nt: TGCGCCAGCAGGAGGGGCCTGGGTGGCAATCAGCCCCAGCATTTT
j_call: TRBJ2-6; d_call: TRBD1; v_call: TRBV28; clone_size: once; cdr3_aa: CATGTGSLSGANVLTF; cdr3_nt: TGTGCCACCGGGACAGGGAGCCTCTCTGGGGCCAACGTCCTGACTTTC
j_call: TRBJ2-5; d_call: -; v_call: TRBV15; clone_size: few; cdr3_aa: CATSGEVLGTQYF; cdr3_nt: TGTGCCACCAGCGGGGAGGTTCTGGGGACCCAGTACTTC
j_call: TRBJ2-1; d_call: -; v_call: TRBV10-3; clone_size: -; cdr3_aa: CAISESIPGVSYNEQFF; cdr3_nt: TGTGCCATCAGTGAGTCGATTCCCGGCGTCTCCTACAATGAGCAGTTCTTC
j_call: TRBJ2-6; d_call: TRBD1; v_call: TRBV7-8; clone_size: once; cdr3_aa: CASSPTGGAAGANVLTF; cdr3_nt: TGTGCCAGCAGCCCTACAGGGGGCGCGGCTGGGGCCAACGTCCTGACTTTC
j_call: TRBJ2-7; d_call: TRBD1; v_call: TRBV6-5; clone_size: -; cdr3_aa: CASSYSDRGLSYF; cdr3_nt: TGTGCCAGCAGTTACTCGGACAGGGGATTATCGTACTTC
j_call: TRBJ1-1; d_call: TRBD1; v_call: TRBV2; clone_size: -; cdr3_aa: CASGGQGARTEAFF; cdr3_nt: TGTGCCAGCGGCGGACAGGGGGCGAGAACTGAAGCTTTCTTT
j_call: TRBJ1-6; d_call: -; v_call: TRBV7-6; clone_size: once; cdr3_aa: CASSQTGESNSPLHF; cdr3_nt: TGTGCCAGCAGTCAAACCGGGGAGAGTAATTCACCCCTCCACTTT
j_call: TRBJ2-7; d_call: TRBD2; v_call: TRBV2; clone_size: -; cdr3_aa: CASRGWSGGLAEQYF; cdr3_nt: TGTGCCAGCAGAGGATGGAGCGGGGGGCTCGCCGAGCAGTACTTC
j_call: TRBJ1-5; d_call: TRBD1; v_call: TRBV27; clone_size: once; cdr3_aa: CASSLSAGGDQPQHF; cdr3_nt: TGTGCCAGCAGTTTATCAGCAGGGGGCGATCAGCCCCAGCATTTT
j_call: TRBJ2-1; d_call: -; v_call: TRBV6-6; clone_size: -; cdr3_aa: CASSKRREYEQFF; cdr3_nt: TGTGCCAGCAGTAAACGCAGGGAGTATGAGCAGTTCTTC
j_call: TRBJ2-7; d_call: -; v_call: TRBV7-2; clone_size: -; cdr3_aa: CASSPGTYSYEQYF; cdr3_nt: TGTGCCAGCAGCCCAGGGACCTACTCCTACGAGCAGTACTTC
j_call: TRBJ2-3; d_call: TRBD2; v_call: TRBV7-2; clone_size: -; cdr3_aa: CASSPGLAGEWDTQYF; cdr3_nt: TGTGCCAGCAGCCCAGGACTAGCGGGGGAATGGGATACGCAGTATTTT
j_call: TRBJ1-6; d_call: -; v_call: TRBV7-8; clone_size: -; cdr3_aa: CASSLGAGWKNSPLHF; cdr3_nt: TGTGCCAGCAGCTTAGGGGCAGGGTGGAAGAATTCACCCCTCCACTTT
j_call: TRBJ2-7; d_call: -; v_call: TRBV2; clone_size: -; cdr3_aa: CASSRACTYEQYF; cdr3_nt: TGTGCCAGCAGTCGGGCCTGTACCTACGAGCAGTACTTC
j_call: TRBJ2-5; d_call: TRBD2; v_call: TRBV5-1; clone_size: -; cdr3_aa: CASSYPPTSGQETQYF; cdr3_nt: TGCGCCAGCAGCTACCCTCCGACTAGCGGCCAAGAGACCCAGTACTTC
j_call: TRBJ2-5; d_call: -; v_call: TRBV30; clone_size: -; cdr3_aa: CAWSPPGGASRETQYF; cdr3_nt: TGTGCCTGGAGTCCCCCCGGGGGAGCTTCCCGAGAGACCCAGTACTTC
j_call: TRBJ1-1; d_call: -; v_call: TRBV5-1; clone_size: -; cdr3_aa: CASSLGDFSWVGTEAFF; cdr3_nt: TGCGCCAGCAGCTTGGGGGATTTTTCTTGGGTTGGTACTGAAGCTTTCTTT
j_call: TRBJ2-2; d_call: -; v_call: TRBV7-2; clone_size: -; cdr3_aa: CASRRNTPGGNTGELFF; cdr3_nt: TGTGCCAGCAGGCGCAATACCCCAGGCGGGAACACCGGGGAGCTGTTTTTT
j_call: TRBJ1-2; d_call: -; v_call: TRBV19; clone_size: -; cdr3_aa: CASSIFPENYGYTF; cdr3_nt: TGTGCCAGTAGTATCTTCCCAGAAAACTATGGCTACACCTTC
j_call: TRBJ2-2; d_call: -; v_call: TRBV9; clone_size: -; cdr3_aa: CASSVDVAGELFF; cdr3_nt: TGTGCCAGCAGCGTAGATGTGGCCGGGGAGCTGTTTTTT
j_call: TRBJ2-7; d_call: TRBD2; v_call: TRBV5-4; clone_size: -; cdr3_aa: CASSSKPGLANYEQYF; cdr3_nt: TGTGCCAGCAGCTCTAAGCCGGGACTAGCGAACTACGAGCAGTACTTC
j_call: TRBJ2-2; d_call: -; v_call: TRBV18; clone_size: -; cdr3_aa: CASSPQQALSTGELFF; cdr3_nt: TGTGCCAGCTCACCACAGCAGGCCCTTTCCACCGGGGAGCTGTTTTTT
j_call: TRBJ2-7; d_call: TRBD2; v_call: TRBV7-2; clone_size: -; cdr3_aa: CASSSGLAGPSYEQYF; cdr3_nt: TGTGCCAGCAGCTCTGGACTAGCGGGACCATCCTACGAGCAGTACTTC
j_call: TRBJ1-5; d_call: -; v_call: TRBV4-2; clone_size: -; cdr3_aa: CASSQDLRDPQPQHF; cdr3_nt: TGTGCCAGCAGCCAAGACCTCAGGGACCCACAGCCCCAGCATTTT
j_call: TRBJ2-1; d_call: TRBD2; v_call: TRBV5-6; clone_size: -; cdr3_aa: CASSHIAGGPYNEQFF; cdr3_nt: TGTGCCAGCAGCCACATAGCGGGGGGCCCGTACAATGAGCAGTTCTTC